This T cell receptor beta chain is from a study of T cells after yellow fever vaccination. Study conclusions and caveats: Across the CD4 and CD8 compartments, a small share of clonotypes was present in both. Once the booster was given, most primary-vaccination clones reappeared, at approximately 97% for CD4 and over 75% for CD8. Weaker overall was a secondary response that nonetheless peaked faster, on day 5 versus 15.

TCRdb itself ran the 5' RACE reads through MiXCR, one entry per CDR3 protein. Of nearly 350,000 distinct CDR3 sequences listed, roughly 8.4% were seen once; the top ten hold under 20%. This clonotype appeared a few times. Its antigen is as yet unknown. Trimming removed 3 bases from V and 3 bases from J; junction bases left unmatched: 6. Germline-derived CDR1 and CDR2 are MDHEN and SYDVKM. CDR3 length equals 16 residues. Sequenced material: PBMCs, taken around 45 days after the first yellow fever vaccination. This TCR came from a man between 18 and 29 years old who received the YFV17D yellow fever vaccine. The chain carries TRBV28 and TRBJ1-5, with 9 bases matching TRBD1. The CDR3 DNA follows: TGTGCCAGCAGTTTTGAAGGGACAGGGACCAATCAGCCCCAGCATTTT. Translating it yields CASSFEGTGTNQPQHF.